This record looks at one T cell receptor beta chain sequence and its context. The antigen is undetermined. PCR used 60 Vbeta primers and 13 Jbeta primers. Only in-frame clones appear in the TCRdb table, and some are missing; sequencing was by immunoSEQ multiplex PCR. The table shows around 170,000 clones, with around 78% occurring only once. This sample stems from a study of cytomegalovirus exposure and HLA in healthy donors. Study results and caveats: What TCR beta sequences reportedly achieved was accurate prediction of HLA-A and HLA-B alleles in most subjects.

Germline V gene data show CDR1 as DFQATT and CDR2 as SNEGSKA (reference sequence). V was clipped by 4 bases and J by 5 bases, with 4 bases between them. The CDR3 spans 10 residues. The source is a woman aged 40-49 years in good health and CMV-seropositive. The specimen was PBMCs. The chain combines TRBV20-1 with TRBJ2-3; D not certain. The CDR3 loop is CSATRDTQYF. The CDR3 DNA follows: TGCAGTGCTACCCGAGATACGCAGTATTTT.